The 30 T cell receptor beta chains reported below all come from one sample, sequenced in a study of sequential checkpoint blockade in melanoma (dated by TCRdb to the late 2010s). Library prep was done by the immunoSEQ multiplex PCR assay. TCRdb stores this immuneACCESS table with in-frame sequences only. Part of the clones is absent; in the studies checked, under half of the shortfall reflects unresolved V genes, and no reason is known for the rest. This sample has several thousand clones in its table, and roughly 75% of those were observed once. Under 20% of the sample belongs to the ten largest clones. The treatment or condition label corresponds to: randomized to nivolumab then ipilimumab (arm A) or the reverse (arm B). The starting material was CD8+ T cells sorted from blood (inferred from file names), obtained from a patient given nivolumab and ipilimumab in sequence. All receptors come from a human donor with melanoma.

The gene calls are TRBV4-1 and TRBJ2-7, with D possibly matching TRBD2 (5 bases). The germline V and J ends were trimmed by 6 bases and 0 bases, with 15 bases remaining between them. The CDR3 length is 15 residues. Germline CDR1 is MGHRA and CDR2 is YSYEKL. The CDR3 region has the DNA TGCGCCAGCAGTCATGCCCCGGGGAGCTCCTACGAGCAGTACTTC. Translating gives CASSHAPGSSYEQYF.

The rearrangement joins TRBV6-5 to TRBJ1-5; D is unclear. The germline gives CDR1 MNHEY, CDR2 SVGAGI. The CDR3 is made up of 15 amino acids. V shed 3 bases and J shed 0 bases, with 9 bases lying between them. CDR3 in amino acids: CASSYNRGSNQPQHF. CDR3 bases: TGTGCCAGCAGTTATAACCGGGGTAGCAATCAGCCCCAGCATTTT.

DNA for the CDR3: TGTGCCAGCAGTGATCTAGCGGGGGCGGAAGATACGCAGTATTTT. Translation gives CASSDLAGAEDTQYF. The chain carries TRBV25-1 and TRBJ2-3, with 10 bases lining up with TRBD2. Germline assignment: CDR1 MGHDK and CDR2 SYGVNS. With 3 bases clipped from V and 5 bases from J, the junction kept 5 bases outside the gene matches. The CDR3 length is 15 residues.

The chain uses TRBV4-3 and TRBJ2-7, with TRBD1 matching over 8 bases. Germline V gene lookup returns CDR1 LGHNA and CDR2 YSLEER. J gave up 3 bases and V 5 bases, and 9 bases lay outside the gene matches. The CDR3 spans 15 residues. The CDR3, as DNA: TGCGCCAGCAGCTTCGGCGGACAGGGCCACTACGAGCAGTACTTC. Amino acids: CASSFGGQGHYEQYF.

The CDR3, as DNA: TGCGCCAGCAGCCCCAACCAGGGTTCAGGGGCCAACGTCCTGACTTTC. Translated, it gives CASSPNQGSGANVLTF. This sequence joins TRBV4-3 and TRBJ2-6, with D possibly matching TRBD1 (5 bases). Germline V CDR1 and CDR2: LGHNA, YSLEER. The CDR3 contains 16 residues. Trimming left V 4 bases short and J 4 bases short, with 14 bases between.

The chain uses TRBV19 and TRBJ2-5; D call uncertain. The CDR3 length is 14 residues. Germline CDR1 and CDR2: LNHDA and SQIVND (reference sequence). Trimming removed 6 bases from V and 3 bases from J, with 14 bases in between. CDR3 protein: CASRYKVAEETQYF. The DNA of the CDR3 is TGTGCCAGTAGGTATAAGGTGGCGGAAGAGACCCAGTACTTC.

The V call is TRBV29-1, the J call TRBJ2-3; 7 positions match TRBD2. From germline, CDR1 is SQVTM and CDR2 ANQGSEA. V shed 1 base, J shed 5 bases, and the junction held 12 bases outside the gene matches. This CDR3 contains 16 residues. This chain's CDR3 is CSVEGGQAGVVDTQYF. The CDR3 nucleotides read TGCAGCGTTGAAGGGGGTCAGGCGGGAGTGGTAGATACGCAGTATTTT.

J is TRBJ1-1 and V is TRBV19; weak D call: TRBD1 (5 bases). The ends were cut back, 3 bases at V and 7 bases at J, with 9 bases in the middle. Germline V gives CDR1 LNHDA, CDR2 SQIVND (reference sequence). The CDR3 totals 12 residues. The CDR3 DNA sequence: TGTGCCAGTAGTATTTGGGGCTTTGAAGCTTTCTTT. Translated: CASSIWGFEAFF.

This clone has a single count. This chain links TRBV10-3 with TRBJ1-3; D gene unclear. CDR3 length equals 14 residues. Germline V gene sequence: CDR1 ENHRY, CDR2 SYGVKD. The V end was cut by 10 bases, the J end by 4 bases, with 17 bases between. The CDR3 DNA reads as TGTGCCACCCGGTCTGGTCCGCGAGGAAACACCATATATTTT. Its protein is CATRSGPRGNTIYF.

The CDR3 region has the DNA TGTGCCAGCAGCTTAGCGGGACTAGCGGATCCCTACGAGCAGTACTTC. Translated, it gives CASSLAGLADPYEQYF. The chain carries TRBV7-9 and TRBJ2-5; TRBD2 agrees at 11 bases. The J call is in doubt because the DNA end fits TRBJ2-7 better. CDR3 size: 16 residues. Germline CDR1 SEHNR, CDR2 FQNEAQ (reference sequence).

This chain connects TRBV4-3 to TRBJ1-1; a possible D gene is TRBD1 (5 bases). The CDR3 extends over 16 amino acids. V dropped 0 bases and J dropped 3 bases, with 14 bases sitting between them. Germline loops: CDR1 LGHNA, CDR2 YSLEER. The DNA of the CDR3 is TGCGCCAGCAGCCAAGATCGGCGGGGCGGTTACACTGAAGCTTTCTTT. Protein product: CASSQDRRGGYTEAFF.

This chain joins TRBV7-9 and TRBJ1-4; possibly TRBD1 for D (5 bases). CDR1 and CDR2 from the germline V gene are SEHNR and FQNEAQ (reference sequence). Trimming took 1 base from V and 10 from J, leaving 19 bases between them. The CDR3 is 16 amino acids. DNA of the CDR3: TGTGCCAGCAGCTTAGAGGGGAAAGGGGTTAGGGGAAAACTGTTTTTT. This encodes CASSLEGKGVRGKLFF.

The V and J genes are TRBV15 and TRBJ2-5; 15 bases line up with TRBD2. The J call could be wrong; TRBJ2-7 is a better fit for the DNA end. CDR1 is LNHNV and CDR2 is YYDKDF in the germline V gene (reference sequence). The CDR3 length is 16 residues. This CDR3 is CATSTGLAGGGYEQYF. The DNA of the CDR3 is TGTGCCACCAGCACCGGACTAGCGGGAGGGGGGTACGAGCAGTACTTC.

The CDR3 sequence: CASSPYPGGADYEQYF. CDR3 sequence (DNA): TGCGCCAGCAGCCCGTACCCAGGTGGCGCCGACTACGAGCAGTACTTC. This sequence joins TRBV4-1 and TRBJ2-7; D remains unclear. V lost 4 bases, J lost 3 bases, and 19 bases lay in between. CDR3 length: 16 residues. Germline values: CDR1 MGHRA, CDR2 YSYEKL.

This rearrangement joins TRBV12-5 to TRBJ1-2, with 11 positions matching TRBD1. Germline V gives CDR1 LGHNT, CDR2 FRNRAP. J lost 0 bases, V lost 6 bases, and 6 bases had no gene match. This CDR3 is built from 16 residues. The CDR3 region is CASGRTGGFSNYGYTF. The DNA for the CDR3 is TGTGCTAGTGGACGGACAGGGGGCTTTTCTAACTATGGCTACACCTTC.

V and J are TRBV4-2 and TRBJ2-2; TRBD2 agrees at 9 bases. The junction had 7 bases not matched to a gene; V was cut back by 1 base and J by 7 bases. There are 16 residues in the CDR3. The germline gives CDR1 LGHNA, CDR2 YNFKEQ. The chain's CDR3 is CASSQGPSGGYGELFF. The CDR3 DNA follows: TGTGCCAGCAGCCAAGGTCCCAGCGGGGGGTACGGGGAGCTGTTTTTT.

V usage is TRBV9 and J usage is TRBJ2-1; D perhaps matches TRBD2 (6 bases). Germline V lookup: CDR1 SGDLS, CDR2 YYNGEE. V was trimmed by 0 bases and J by 4 bases, leaving 14 bases between them. The CDR3 loop spans 16 amino acids. The chain's CDR3 is CASSVGGGFLYNEQFF. DNA of the CDR3: TGTGCCAGCAGCGTAGGTGGGGGGTTTTTATACAATGAGCAGTTCTTC.

The gene calls are TRBV7-9 and TRBJ2-1; no clear D gene. Trimming removed 2 bases from V and 6 bases from J, with 5 bases in between. There are 12 residues in the CDR3. Germline V lookup: CDR1 SEHNR, CDR2 FQNEAQ (reference sequence). The chain's CDR3 is CASSLSFNEQFF. The CDR3 region has the DNA TGTGCCAGCAGCTTATCTTTCAATGAGCAGTTCTTC.

The chain recombines TRBV9 with TRBJ1-2, with a weak D call TRBD1 (5 bases). The CDR3 length is 15 residues. V lost 3 bases, J lost 3 bases, and 15 bases lay in between. Germline CDR1 is SGDLS and CDR2 is YYNGEE. The CDR3 DNA reads as TGTGCCAGCAGCGGTTACTCAGGGTTCGACTATGGCTACACCTTC. This translates into CASSGYSGFDYGYTF.

This clone was observed a few times. The chain couples TRBV4-1 to TRBJ1-2, with a tentative D call TRBD1 (5 bases). From germline, CDR1 is MGHRA and CDR2 YSYEKL. The CDR3 runs 15 residues. The V and J ends lost 0 bases and 3 bases respectively, with 11 bases between them. In nucleotides, the CDR3 is TGCGCCAGCAGCCAAGAAGTACAGACAGACTATGGCTACACCTTC. Its protein product is CASSQEVQTDYGYTF.

The J gene is TRBJ2-7, the V gene TRBV5-1, with 9 positions matching TRBD2. Trimming cost V 5 bases and J 3 bases; bases outside gene matches: 12. Germline-derived CDR1 and CDR2 are SGHRS and YFSETQ. CDR3 length equals 16 residues. CDR3 DNA: TGCGCCAGCAGTTTGAGAAGTCTAGCGGGGAGCTACGAGCAGTACTTC. It specifies CASSLRSLAGSYEQYF.

The V gene is TRBV7-9, the J gene TRBJ2-7; 13 nucleotides line up with TRBD2. CDR3 length equals 16 residues. Germline V gene sequence: CDR1 SEHNR, CDR2 FQNEAQ (reference sequence). The V segment lost 4 bases and the J segment 5 bases; nucleotides outside the gene matches: 8. The CDR3 bases are TGTGCCAGCAGCTCTCCACTAGCGGGGGGGCCTAACGAGCAGTACTTC. It codes for CASSSPLAGGPNEQYF.

This chain links TRBV1 with TRBJ2-7; the table's TRBD2 call for D was not verified on the DNA. TRBV1 is described as a pseudogene. The CDR3 runs 16 residues. This CDR3 is CTSSQVLREGHDEQYF. The CDR3 bases are TGCACCAGCAGCCAAGTATTGCGGGAGGGCCACGACGAGCAGTACTTC.

The J gene is TRBJ2-5, the V gene TRBV11-2, with no clear D. The CDR3 covers 12 residues. V shed 0 bases and J shed 3 bases, with 2 bases lying between them. Germline V gene sequence: CDR1 SGHAT, CDR2 FQNNGV. CDR3 sequence: CASSLDKETQYF. In nucleotides, the CDR3 is TGTGCCAGCAGCTTAGACAAAGAGACCCAGTACTTC.

This clone was seen a handful of times. J is TRBJ1-4 and V is TRBV7-9; 9 bases line up with TRBD1. The V gene end was trimmed by 6 bases and the J gene end by 1 base; junction bases not matched to a gene: 6. The length of the CDR3 is 16 residues. The germline CDR1 and CDR2 sequences are SEHNR and FQNEAQ (reference sequence). The CDR3 nucleotides are TGTGCCAGCAGTCAAACAGGGGGCCTAACTAATGAAAAACTGTTTTTT. Protein product: CASSQTGGLTNEKLFF.

The chain links TRBV29-1 to TRBJ1-5; the match to TRBD1 covers 8 bases. The V gene end was trimmed by 4 bases and the J gene end by 6 bases; junction bases not matched to a gene: 5. From germline, CDR1 is SQVTM and CDR2 ANQGSEA. The CDR3 sequence is 13 residues long. CDR3 region: CSVGAGGGQPQHF. The CDR3 nucleotides are TGCAGCGTTGGGGCAGGGGGCGGTCAGCCCCAGCATTTT.

V usage is TRBV7-9 and J usage is TRBJ2-2; TRBD2 matches at 8 bases. The CDR3 sequence is 17 residues long. The germline CDR1 and CDR2 sequences are SEHNR and FQNEAQ (reference sequence). Trimming removed 6 bases from V and 4 bases from J; junction bases left unmatched: 13. This CDR3 is CASRDRGSSGLTGELFF. As DNA, the CDR3 is TGTGCCAGCAGGGATCGGGGCTCTAGCGGGCTCACCGGGGAGCTGTTTTTT. The full variable domain, with the rest looked up from reference TRBV7-9 and TRBJ2-2, is DTGVSQNPRHKITKRGQNVTFRCDPISEHNRLYWYRQTLGQGPEFLTYFQNEAQLEKSRLLSDRFSAERPKGSFSTLEIQRTEQGDSAMYLCASRDRGSSGLTGELFFGEGSRLTVL.

The chain carries TRBV30 and TRBJ1-1; D is undetermined. There are 11 residues in the CDR3. V lost 0 bases and J 7 bases, leaving 6 bases between the germline ends. Germline CDR1 reads GTSNPN; CDR2 reads SVGIG (reference sequence). The CDR3 sequence: CAWSVLLEAFF. The CDR3 bases are TGTGCCTGGAGTGTGCTACTTGAAGCTTTCTTT.

The rearrangement uses TRBV19 and TRBJ2-1; a possible D gene is TRBD2 (5 bases). With 7 bases removed from V and 3 bases from J, the gap between germline ends came to 16 bases. CDR1 is LNHDA and CDR2 is SQIVND in the germline V gene (reference sequence). This CDR3 is built from 15 residues. CDR3 bases: TGTGCCAGTACCCCACGGTTTGAGGGCTACAATGAGCAGTTCTTC. This translates into CASTPRFEGYNEQFF.

The J gene is TRBJ1-2, the V gene TRBV29-1; D is ambiguous. The germline gives CDR1 SQVTM, CDR2 ANQGSEA. The CDR3 covers 12 residues. V was cut by 3 bases and J by 8 bases, with 13 bases left in between. CDR3 loop: CSVDLVPAGYTF. As DNA, the CDR3 is TGCAGCGTTGATTTGGTCCCCGCGGGCTACACCTTC.